These 11 T cell receptor beta chains share one sample of origin, sequenced in a study of T cell repertoires in cytomegalovirus infection. One entry per CDR3 protein, called by TCRdb with MiXCR from the reads. This sample carries about 500,000 distinct CDR3 sequences, 33% of them seen once, and the ten largest clones take 15% to 20%. These TCRs are of unknown antigen specificity. Sequenced material: cultured PBMCs, taken from culture after CMV antigen stimulation. The receptors shown here come from a human donor in good health (CMV status not recorded). Some clones in this sample may be carry-over from other donors' samples.

The table lists this clonotype with a few counts. This chain links TRBV4-2 with TRBJ1-2; TRBD1 is a possible D gene (5 bases). This CDR3 contains 17 residues. V was shortened by 1 base and J by 7 bases, with 22 bases between the two germline ends. Germline V gene data show CDR1 as LGHNA and CDR2 as YNFKEQ. CDR3 region: CASSQVSFVNPGIGYTF. DNA for the CDR3: TGTGCCAGCAGCCAAGTGAGTTTCGTTAATCCAGGGATTGGCTACACCTTC.

CDR3 coding DNA: TGTGCCAGCAGCCCCCCGTGGCAGGGAAGCAATCAGCCCCAGCATTTT. Amino acid sequence: CASSPPWQGSNQPQHF. The chain has TRBV7-4 and TRBJ1-5; perhaps TRBD1 as D (5 bases). The CDR3 has 16 amino acids. The V end lost 5 bases, the J end lost 1 base, and 15 bases lay between the germline ends. Germline V gene data show CDR1 as SGHVT and CDR2 as SQSDAQ.

CDR3 sequence reads: CASSLIQDVYGYTF. CDR3 nucleotides: TGTGCCAGCAGTTTAATCCAGGACGTCTATGGCTACACCTTC. The chain is built from TRBV28 and TRBJ1-2; D gene uncertain. Trimming shortened V by 2 bases and J by 4 bases, and 11 bases separated the two germline ends. Germline values: CDR1 MDHEN, CDR2 SYDVKM. The CDR3 covers 14 residues.

The rearrangement uses TRBV5-5 and TRBJ2-2, with D possibly being TRBD1 (5 bases). Trimming removed 5 bases at V and 9 bases at J, with 17 bases between. The germline V gene encodes CDR1 SGHKS and CDR2 YYEKEE (reference sequence). The CDR3 totals 14 residues. The CDR3 DNA reads TGTGCCAGCAGGTTTGGATTGCAGGGTTGGGAGCTGTTTTTT. This gives the protein CASRFGLQGWELFF.

This clonotype has a count of ten or more. This chain connects TRBV7-2 to TRBJ1-4, with D possibly being TRBD1 (5 bases). Germline V gives CDR1 SGHTA, CDR2 FQGNSA. V lost 3 bases, J lost 5 bases, and 7 bases lay in between. The CDR3 is 13 amino acids. The CDR3 DNA is TGTGCCAGCAGCTTTGGGGGGAATGAAAAACTGTTTTTT. This codes for CASSFGGNEKLFF.

This clonotype showed up just a few times. The chain employs TRBV7-2 and TRBJ1-5; D unresolved. Germline values: CDR1 SGHTA, CDR2 FQGNSA. V was shortened by 1 base and J by 6 bases, with 13 bases between the two germline ends. The CDR3 spans 15 residues. CDR3 amino acids: CASSLGPGLSQPQHF. CDR3 sequence (DNA): TGTGCCAGCAGCTTAGGTCCGGGGTTGAGTCAGCCCCAGCATTTT. Together with reference TRBV7-2 and TRBJ1-5, the CDR3 gives the full variable domain: GAGVSQSPSNKVTEKGKDVELRCDPISGHTALYWYRQSLGQGLEFLIYFQGNSAPDKSGLPSDRFSAERTGGSVSTLTIQRTQQEDSAVYLCASSLGPGLSQPQHFGDGTRLSIL.

At least ten counts were recorded for this clonotype. V gene TRBV7-2 combines with J gene TRBJ2-1; maybe TRBD1 (5 bases). The CDR3 consists of 13 residues. Per germline, CDR1 SGHTA and CDR2 FQGNSA. With 4 bases removed from V and 5 bases from J, the gap between germline ends came to 9 bases. CDR3 loop: CASSSPGNNEQFF. In nucleotides, the CDR3 is TGTGCCAGCAGCTCCCCAGGGAACAATGAGCAGTTCTTC.

The rearrangement joins TRBV7-8 to TRBJ2-1; 8 nucleotides agree with TRBD2. The germline CDR1 and CDR2 sequences are SGHVS and FQNEAQ. The length of the CDR3 is 17 residues. Losses at the gene ends were 5 bases for V and 4 bases for J; bases not matched to a gene: 13. The CDR3 DNA reads TGTGCCAGCAGCACATCAGTCGGACTAGCAGATTACAATGAGCAGTTCTTC. Its translation is CASSTSVGLADYNEQFF.

The rearrangement links TRBV7-3 to TRBJ1-1, with TRBD1 matching over 8 bases. Trimming at V came to 4 bases and at J to 8 bases, leaving 6 bases not matched to a gene. Germline V gene sequence: CDR1 SGHTA, CDR2 FQGTGA. The CDR3 consists of 13 residues. Here the CDR3 DNA reads TGTGCCAGCAGCTCCGACAGGGGCGGAGAAGCTTTCTTT. Amino acid sequence: CASSSDRGGEAFF.

This clonotype was counted between two and nine times. This sequence joins TRBV12-3 or TRBV12-4 and TRBJ2-7; weak D call: TRBD2 (5 bases). The CDR3 consists of 15 residues. Deletions cut 6 bases from V and 1 base from J, with 16 bases between. The CDR3 loop reads CASSPLLGDSYEQYF. The DNA of the CDR3 is TGTGCCAGCAGCCCCTTGCTCGGGGATTCCTACGAGCAGTACTTC.

V is TRBV12-3 or TRBV12-4 and J is TRBJ1-4; D not certain. The V end lost 1 base, the J end lost 8 bases, and 8 bases lay between the germline ends. The CDR3 extends over 13 amino acids. The CDR3 loop is CASSLDYREKLFF. CDR3 nucleotides: TGTGCCAGCAGTTTAGATTACAGAGAAAAACTGTTTTTT.